The 20 T cell receptor beta chains in this list originate from one sample, sequenced in a study of shared clonotypes between healthy human individuals. Only CD45RO-negative cells positively selected for CCR7 counted as naive CD8 cells, so terminally differentiated effector memory CD45RA+ cells were excluded. Data came from immunoSEQ multiplex PCR; TCRdb stores just in-frame clones and leaves some out. The data show about 2.1 million clones, approximately 92% seen once. The sequenced sample was naive CD8+ T cells from PBMCs. These TCRs come from a young man in good health. Some clones in this sample may be carry-over from other donors' samples.

Remarks on this clone: The sample has other DNA sequences that encode this CDR3 too. The chain recombines TRBV27 with TRBJ2-7; 12 nucleotides match TRBD2. The CDR3 contains 16 residues. Looked up from germline, CDR1 is MNHEY and CDR2 is SMNVEV (reference sequence). V lost 3 bases, J lost 1 base, and 4 bases stayed unmatched. The CDR3 region is CASSLLLAGGSYEQYF. DNA for the CDR3: TGTGCCAGCAGTTTGTTGCTAGCGGGAGGGTCCTACGAGCAGTACTTC.

This clone was seen only once. This chain joins TRBV27 and TRBJ2-1, with a tentative D call TRBD1 (5 bases). This CDR3 is 13 amino acids long. The V end was cut by 4 bases, the J end by 7 bases, with 11 bases between. Looked up from germline, CDR1 is MNHEY and CDR2 is SMNVEV (reference sequence). CDR3 DNA: TGTGCCAGCAGTTCCAGGGTGTGGAATGAGCAGTTCTTC. Translation gives CASSSRVWNEQFF.

The count of this clone is one. The chain uses TRBV7-9 and TRBJ2-1, with no clear D. The germline V gene has CDR1 SEHNR and CDR2 FQNEAQ (reference sequence). The germline V and J ends were trimmed by 1 base and 8 bases, with 18 bases remaining between them. The CDR3 loop spans 16 amino acids. The CDR3 region is CASSLVGNPARHEQFF. Here the CDR3 DNA reads TGTGCCAGCAGCTTAGTTGGGAACCCAGCGAGGCATGAGCAGTTCTTC.

The gene calls are TRBV7-9 and TRBJ1-1, with 7 bases that match TRBD1. Trimming took 5 bases from V and 1 from J; bases not matched to a gene: 7. Germline CDR1 and CDR2: SEHNR and FQNEAQ (reference sequence). The CDR3 runs to 15 residues. The CDR3 here is CASSPPGQTNTEAFF. CDR3 coding DNA: TGTGCCAGCAGCCCACCGGGACAGACGAACACTGAAGCTTTCTTT. Complete variable domain (other parts from reference TRBV7-9 and TRBJ1-1): DTGVSQNPRHKITKRGQNVTFRCDPISEHNRLYWYRQTLGQGPEFLTYFQNEAQLEKSRLLSDRFSAERPKGSFSTLEIQRTEQGDSAMYLCASSPPGQTNTEAFFGQGTRLTVV.

CDR3 sequence: CASSKESTAVYGYTF. CDR3 bases: TGTGCCAGCAGCAAAGAGTCCACGGCCGTTTATGGCTACACCTTC. V usage is TRBV21-1 and J usage is TRBJ1-2. TRBV21-1 is recorded as a pseudogene. The CDR3 has 15 residues.

This sequence joins TRBV11-3 and TRBJ2-1; D is possibly TRBD1 (7 bases). This CDR3 contains 15 residues. The V gene's germline CDR1 is SGHNT and CDR2 YENEEA. V gave up 5 bases and J gave up 3 bases, with 14 bases separating them. This chain's CDR3 is CASSPRQGLYNEQFF. The CDR3 DNA reads as TGTGCCAGCAGCCCAAGACAGGGACTCTACAATGAGCAGTTCTTC.

DNA of the CDR3: TGTGCCAGCAGCCAACCATCTGGACAGCCGGATGAAAAACTGTTTTTT. Encoded protein: CASSQPSGQPDEKLFF. The rearrangement joins TRBV14 to TRBJ1-4, with D perhaps TRBD1 (6 bases). CDR3 length equals 16 residues. With 2 bases removed from V and 6 bases from J, the gap between germline ends came to 16 bases. Germline CDR1 SGHDN, CDR2 FVKESK.

This chain uses TRBV9 with TRBJ2-2, with TRBD1 matching over 7 bases. The germline V gene encodes CDR1 SGDLS and CDR2 YYNGEE. The junction had 3 bases not matched to a gene; V was cut back by 3 bases and J by 4 bases. This CDR3 comprises 14 residues. The CDR3 region is CASSADRVTGELFF. In DNA, the CDR3 is TGTGCCAGCAGCGCCGACAGGGTCACCGGGGAGCTGTTTTTT.

Details on this clone: The same CDR3 also results from other DNA sequences found in this sample. The chain uses TRBV27 and TRBJ2-3; no firm D call. Germline V gives CDR1 MNHEY, CDR2 SMNVEV (reference sequence). The CDR3 contains 12 residues. Trimming took 2 bases from V and 6 from J, leaving 6 bases between them. Here the CDR3 DNA reads TGTGCCAGCAGTTTACTCGGGGATACGCAGTATTTT. Translating it yields CASSLLGDTQYF.

The chain couples TRBV11-2 to TRBJ2-1, with 9 bases identical to TRBD2. CDR3 length: 14 amino acids. Germline values: CDR1 SGHAT, CDR2 FQNNGV. With 6 bases clipped from V and 4 bases from J, the junction kept 4 bases outside the gene matches. CDR3 in DNA: TGTGCCAGCAGAGTCAGCGGGGGGTACAATGAGCAGTTCTTC. Translation gives CASRVSGGYNEQFF.

This chain uses TRBV6-5 with TRBJ1-1; D is perhaps TRBD1 (5 bases). This CDR3 contains 15 residues. V lost 0 bases, J lost 6 bases, and 14 bases lay in between. Germline-derived CDR1 and CDR2 are MNHEY and SVGAGI. Here the CDR3 DNA reads TGTGCCAGCAGTTACTCGATAGTAGTGGGGGCTGAAGCTTTCTTT. Its protein product is CASSYSIVVGAEAFF.

V usage is TRBV7-9 and J usage is TRBJ2-3, with D uncertain. CDR1 is SEHNR and CDR2 is FQNEAQ in the germline V gene (reference sequence). The germline V and J ends were trimmed by 5 bases and 6 bases, with 9 bases remaining between them. This CDR3 has 12 residues. The CDR3 loop reads CASSPTWDTQYF. In DNA form, the CDR3 reads TGTGCCAGCAGCCCTACGTGGGATACGCAGTATTTT.

Comment on this clone: Other DNA sequences in the sample encode the same CDR3. The rearrangement uses TRBV4-1 and TRBJ2-7; D might be TRBD1 (6 bases). The CDR3 is made up of 12 amino acids. V dropped 4 bases and J dropped 6 bases, with 10 bases sitting between them. From germline, CDR1 is MGHRA and CDR2 YSYEKL. CDR3 DNA: TGCGCCAGCAGCCCCAGGGGCAGCGAGCAGTACTTC. This encodes CASSPRGSEQYF.

The V call is TRBV27, the J call TRBJ2-3, with D maybe TRBD1 (6 bases). V was trimmed by 2 bases and J by 4 bases, leaving 10 bases between them. The length of the CDR3 is 14 residues. Germline CDR1 MNHEY, CDR2 SMNVEV (reference sequence). This CDR3 is CASSLAGGADTQYF. The CDR3 DNA sequence: TGTGCCAGCAGTTTAGCTGGGGGCGCAGATACGCAGTATTTT.

This chain uses TRBV7-8 with TRBJ2-3, with TRBD1 matching 7 bases. V was pared by 10 bases and J by 2 bases, with 12 bases of the junction left unmatched. CDR1 is SGHVS, CDR2 FQNEAQ, per germline. This CDR3 has 15 amino acids. The CDR3 coding sequence is TGTGCCACCGAACCGGGACAGTTGTTCACAGATACGCAGTATTTT. Protein: CATEPGQLFTDTQYF.

V usage is TRBV4-1 and J usage is TRBJ1-1; 7 bases align to TRBD1. This CDR3 is built from 16 residues. The germline V gene has CDR1 MGHRA and CDR2 YSYEKL. The V and J ends lost 1 base and 2 bases, in that order; junction bases with no gene match: 7. CDR3: CASSQARGPFNTEAFF. The CDR3 DNA sequence: TGCGCCAGCAGCCAAGCAAGGGGGCCTTTTAACACTGAAGCTTTCTTT.

V usage is TRBV29-1 and J usage is TRBJ1-1, with D unresolved. CDR1 is SQVTM and CDR2 is ANQGSEA in the germline V gene. V was pared by 5 bases and J by 10 bases, with 14 bases between. The length of the CDR3 is 11 residues. CDR3 loop: CSVLLSSGAFF. The CDR3 DNA follows: TGCAGCGTTTTATTAAGTAGTGGAGCTTTCTTT.

The chain employs TRBV6-5 and TRBJ2-7; D gene ambiguous. Germline V gene data show CDR1 as MNHEY and CDR2 as SVGAGI. The CDR3 contains 13 residues. V dropped 4 bases and J dropped 6 bases, with 13 bases sitting between them. This chain's CDR3 is CASSSLVGAEQYF. The CDR3 DNA is TGTGCCAGCAGTTCCCTCGTCGGCGCCGAGCAGTACTTC.

For the CDR3, the DNA is TGTGCCAGCAGCCTCCGGGACAGGGACGACGAGCAGTACTTC. Its protein is CASSLRDRDDEQYF. The chain employs TRBV7-9 and TRBJ2-7; 9 bases are shared with TRBD1. The CDR3 is 14 amino acids. Germline assignment: CDR1 SEHNR and CDR2 FQNEAQ (reference sequence). With 5 bases clipped from V and 5 bases from J, the junction kept 7 bases outside the gene matches.

The chain joins TRBV30 to TRBJ1-1, with no clear D. Trimming pared 4 bases from V and 6 bases from J, leaving 9 bases between. This CDR3 has 11 amino acids. Germline V CDR1 and CDR2: GTSNPN, SVGIG (reference sequence). The CDR3 DNA reads as TGTGCCTGGAATGGGCTCGCTGAAGCTTTCTTT. Residues: CAWNGLAEAFF. Supplemented by reference TRBV30 and TRBJ1-1, the full variable domain reads SQTIHQWPATLVQPVGSPLSLECTVEGTSNPNLYWYRQAAGRGLQLLFYSVGIGQISSEVPQNLSASRPQDRQFILSSKKLLLSDSGFYLCAWNGLAEAFFGQGTRLTVV.